This T cell receptor (beta chain) was identified in a study of technical replicates of blood from several donors. The method was immunoSEQ multiplex PCR; TCRdb's version includes in-frame clones alone and lacks a portion of them. Among 100,000 or so clones listed, almost 97% were seen once. The CDR3 length is 16 residues. Germline V gene lookup returns CDR1 LGHNT and CDR2 FRNRAP. The trim removed 3 bases at V and 5 bases at J, leaving 10 bases unmatched. The sample taken for sequencing was T cells isolated from PBMCs. The sequence was obtained from a human donor in good health. The genes are TRBV12-5 and TRBJ2-3; 8 nucleotides align to TRBD1. This chain's CDR3 is CASGFSGQGLGDTQYF. The CDR3 nucleotides are TGTGCTAGTGGTTTTTCCGGACAGGGTCTAGGAGATACGCAGTATTTT.